This T cell receptor beta chain was identified in a study of Ad26.COV2.S vaccination and SARS-CoV-2 variants. This sample's treatment: some 19 received Ad26.COV2.S at low or high dose, single or two shots; about 5 received placebo; per-sample allocation not given. Sampling took place 63 days after the first vaccine or placebo injection. The germline gives CDR1 SGHRS, CDR2 YFSETQ. V lost 1 base to trimming and J lost 1 base, with 5 bases between them. The length of the CDR3 is 13 residues. Details on this clone: Its antigen is currently unknown.

Findings and caveats of the study: Recipients given vaccine exceeded placebo recipients in spike-specific TCR breadth.

Assay: immunoSEQ multiplex PCR; the TCRdb copy retains only in-frame clones and omits some. The sample records some 400,000 clones, around nine tenths being singletons. The chain links TRBV5-1 to TRBJ1-1, with D unclear. Sequences were derived from peripheral blood, sampled in a trial of Ad26.COV2.S vaccine versus placebo. The source is a person between 18 and 59 years old who received the Ad26.COV2.S COVID-19 vaccine or a placebo. CDR3 sequence: CASSLFTNTEAFF. DNA of the CDR3: TGCGCCAGCAGCTTGTTCACGAACACTGAAGCTTTCTTT.